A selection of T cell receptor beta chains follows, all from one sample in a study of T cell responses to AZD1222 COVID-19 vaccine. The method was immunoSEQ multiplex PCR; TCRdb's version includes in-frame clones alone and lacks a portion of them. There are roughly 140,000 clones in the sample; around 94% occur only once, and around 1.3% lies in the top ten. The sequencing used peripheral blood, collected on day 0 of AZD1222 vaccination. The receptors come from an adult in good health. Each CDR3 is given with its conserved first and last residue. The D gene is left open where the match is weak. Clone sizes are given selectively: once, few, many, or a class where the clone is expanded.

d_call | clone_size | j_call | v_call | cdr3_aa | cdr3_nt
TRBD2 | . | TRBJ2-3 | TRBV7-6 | CASSLLRGEYTDTQYF | TGTGCCAGCAGCTTATTACGGGGGGAGTACACAGATACGCAGTATTTT
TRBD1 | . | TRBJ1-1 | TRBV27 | CASQGQGGTEAFF | TGTGCCAGCCAAGGACAGGGGGGCACTGAAGCTTTCTTT
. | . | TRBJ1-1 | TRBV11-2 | CASLNGPPNKGTEAFF | TGTGCCAGCCTAAACGGTCCGCCGAACAAGGGAACTGAAGCTTTCTTT
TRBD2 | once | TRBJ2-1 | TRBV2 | CASREREKNTEQFF | TGTGCCAGCAGGGAGCGGGAGAAAAATACTGAGCAGTTCTTC
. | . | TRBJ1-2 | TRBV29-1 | CSAEANYGYTF | TGCAGCGCCGAAGCTAACTATGGCTACACCTTC
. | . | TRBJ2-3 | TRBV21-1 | CASSLKGQEADTQYF | TGTGCCAGCAGCCTTAAAGGGCAGGAGGCAGATACGCAGTATTTT
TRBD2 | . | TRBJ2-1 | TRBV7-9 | CASSSVAGESYNEQFF | TGTGCCAGCAGCTCCGTAGCGGGAGAATCCTACAATGAGCAGTTCTTC
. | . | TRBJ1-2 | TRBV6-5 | CASCGGLGTNYGYTF | TGTGCCAGCTGCGGGGGGCTAGGTACTAACTATGGCTACACCTTC
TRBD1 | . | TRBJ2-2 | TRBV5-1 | CASRVTGGNTGELFF | TGCGCCAGCAGAGTCACAGGGGGAAACACCGGGGAGCTGTTTTTT
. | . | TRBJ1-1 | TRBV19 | CASSIVPQGGTTEAFF | TGTGCCAGTAGTATAGTACCCCAAGGAGGGACCACTGAAGCTTTCTTT
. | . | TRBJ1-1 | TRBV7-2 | CASSLDYMNTEAFF | TGTGCCAGCAGCTTAGATTACATGAACACTGAAGCTTTCTTT
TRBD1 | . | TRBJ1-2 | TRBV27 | CASSLFGTGGGYGYTF | TGTGCCAGCAGTTTATTCGGGACAGGGGGCGGCTATGGCTACACCTTC
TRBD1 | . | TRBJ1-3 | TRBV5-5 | CASSKGTGLGSGNTIYF | TGTGCCAGCAGCAAGGGGACAGGGTTGGGATCTGGAAACACCATATATTTT
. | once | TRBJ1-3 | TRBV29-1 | CSVVRQTGNTIYF | TGCAGCGTTGTTCGGCAAACTGGAAACACCATATATTTT
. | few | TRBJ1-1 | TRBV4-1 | CASSQRRRMDTEAFF | TGCGCCAGCAGCCAGAGACGGCGAATGGACACTGAAGCTTTCTTT
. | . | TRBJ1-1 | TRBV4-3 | CASSQDRVSGNTEAFF | TGCGCCAGCAGCCAAGATAGGGTTTCGGGGAACACTGAAGCTTTCTTT
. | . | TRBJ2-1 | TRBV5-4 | CASSFVSEVSEQFF | TGTGCCAGCAGCTTTGTCTCTGAGGTCTCAGAGCAGTTCTTC
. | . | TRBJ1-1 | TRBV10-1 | CASRISEAFF | TGCGCCAGCAGGATATCTGAAGCTTTCTTT
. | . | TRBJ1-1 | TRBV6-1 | CASSEALLLSGGSIF | TGTGCCAGCAGTGAAGCGCTTCTACTATCGGGGGGCTCTATCTTT
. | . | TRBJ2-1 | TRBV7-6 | CASSLYLSAQNEQFF | TGTGCCAGCAGCTTATATCTCTCAGCTCAGAATGAGCAGTTCTTC
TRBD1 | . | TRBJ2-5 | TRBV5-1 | CASSLGQGGETQYF | TGCGCCAGCAGCTTGGGACAGGGTGGGGAGACCCAGTACTTC
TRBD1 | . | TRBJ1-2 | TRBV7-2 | CASSPLTGEVNGYTF | TGTGCCAGCAGCCCGTTGACAGGGGAGGTGAATGGCTACACCTTC
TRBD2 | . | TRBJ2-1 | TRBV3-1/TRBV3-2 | CASSQAGGDYEQFF | TGTGCCAGCAGCCAAGCTGGGGGGGACTATGAGCAGTTCTTC
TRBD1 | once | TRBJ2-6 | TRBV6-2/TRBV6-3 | CASSLNRDRDPPGANVLTF | TGTGCCAGCAGTTTAAACCGGGACAGGGACCCCCCTGGGGCCAACGTCCTGACTTTC
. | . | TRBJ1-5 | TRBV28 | CASRYQGISNQPQHF | TGTGCCAGCAGGTACCAGGGGATTAGCAATCAGCCCCAGCATTTT
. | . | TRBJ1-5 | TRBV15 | CATSRGWANNQPQHF | TGTGCCACCAGCAGAGGTTGGGCGAACAATCAGCCCCAGCATTTT
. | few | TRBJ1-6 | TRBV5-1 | CASSLEGERNSPLHF | TGCGCCAGCAGCTTGGAAGGGGAACGGAATTCACCCCTCCACTTT
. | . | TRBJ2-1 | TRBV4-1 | CASSQGLASSYNEQFF | TGCGCCAGCAGCCAGGGCTTAGCGAGCTCCTACAATGAGCAGTTCTTC
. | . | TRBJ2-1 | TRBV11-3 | CASSPTRGEGNEQFF | TGTGCCAGCAGTCCGACTAGGGGGGAGGGCAATGAGCAGTTCTTC
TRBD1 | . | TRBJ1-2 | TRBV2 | CAIPTGNYGYTF | TGTGCCATTCCGACAGGGAACTATGGCTACACCTTC
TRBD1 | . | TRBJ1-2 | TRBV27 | CASSYDRVTNYGYTF | TGTGCCAGCAGCTACGACAGGGTTACTAACTATGGCTACACCTTC
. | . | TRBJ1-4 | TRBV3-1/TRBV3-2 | CASSLQGEKLFF | TGTGCCAGCAGCCTCCAGGGTGAAAAACTGTTTTTT
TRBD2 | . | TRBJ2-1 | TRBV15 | CATSRDLTSASYNEQFF | TGTGCCACCAGCAGAGATCTCACTAGCGCGTCCTACAATGAGCAGTTCTTC